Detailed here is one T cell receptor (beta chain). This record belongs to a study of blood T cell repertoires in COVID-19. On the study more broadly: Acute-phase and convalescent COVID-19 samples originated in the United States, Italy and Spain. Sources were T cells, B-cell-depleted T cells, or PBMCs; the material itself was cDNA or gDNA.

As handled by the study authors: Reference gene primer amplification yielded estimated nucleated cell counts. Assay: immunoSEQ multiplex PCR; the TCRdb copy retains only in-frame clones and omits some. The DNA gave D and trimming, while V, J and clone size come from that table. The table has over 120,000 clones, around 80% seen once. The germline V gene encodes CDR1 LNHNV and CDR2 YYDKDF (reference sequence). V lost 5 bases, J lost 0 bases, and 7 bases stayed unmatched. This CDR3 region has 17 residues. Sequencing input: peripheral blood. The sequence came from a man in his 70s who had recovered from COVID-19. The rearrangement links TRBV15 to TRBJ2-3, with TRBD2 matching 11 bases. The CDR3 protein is CATSSGLAVRSTDTQYF. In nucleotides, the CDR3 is TGTGCCACCAGCTCGGGACTAGCGGTAAGAAGCACAGATACGCAGTATTTT. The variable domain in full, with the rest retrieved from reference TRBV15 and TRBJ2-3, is DAMVIQNPRYQVTQFGKPVTLSCSQTLNHNVMYWYQQKSSQAPKLLFHYYDKDFNNEADTPDNFQSRRPNTSFCFLDIRSPGLGDTAMYLCATSSGLAVRSTDTQYFGPGTRLTVL.